This TCR beta chain derives from a study of spatial heterogeneity in lung cancer. The V end was cut by 1 base, the J end by 0 bases, with 10 bases between. Germline CDR1 reads KGHSH; CDR2 reads LQKENI. The CDR3 runs to 16 residues. This clonotype was picked up a small number of times. TCRdb recomputed calls from the 5' RACE reads with MiXCR, one row per CDR3 protein. The sample has 20,000 to 30,000 distinct CDR3 sequences, 8.5% to 10% seen once. The time point was: blood at routine non-recurrence follow-up after resection. V usage is TRBV18 and J usage is TRBJ1-5; D gene ambiguous. This material consisted of PBMCs, taken at follow-up. This receptor was identified in a male donor with early-stage non-small cell lung cancer. This CDR3 reads CASSPQYGYSNQPQHF. The DNA of the CDR3 is TGTGCCAGCTCACCACAGTACGGATATAGCAATCAGCCCCAGCATTTT. The entire variable domain, with the rest obtained from reference TRBV18 and TRBJ1-5, is as follows: NAGVMQNPRHLVRRRGQEARLRCSPMKGHSHVYWYRQLPEEGLKFMVYLQKENIIDESGMPKERFSAEFPKEGPSILRIQQVVRGDSAAYFCASSPQYGYSNQPQHFGDGTRLSIL.